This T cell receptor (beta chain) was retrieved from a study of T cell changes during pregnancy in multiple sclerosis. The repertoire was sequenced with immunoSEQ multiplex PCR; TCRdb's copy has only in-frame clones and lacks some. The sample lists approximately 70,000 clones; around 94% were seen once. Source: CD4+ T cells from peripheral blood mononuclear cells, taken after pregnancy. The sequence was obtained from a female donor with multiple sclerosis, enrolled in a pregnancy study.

The chain's CDR3 is CASSLVTVGLAGVSEQFF. CDR3 in DNA: TGTGCCAGCAGCTTAGTAACGGTTGGCCTAGCGGGAGTTAGTGAGCAGTTCTTC. The rearrangement joins TRBV7-6 to TRBJ2-1; 10 bases map to TRBD2. CDR1 is SGHVS, CDR2 FNYEAQ, per germline. The CDR3 has 18 residues. Germline trimming cut 1 base from V and 9 bases from J; bases unmatched to any gene: 15. The full variable domain, with the rest looked up from reference TRBV7-6 and TRBJ2-1, is GAGVSQSPRYKVTKRGQDVALRCDPISGHVSLYWYRQALGQGPEFLTYFNYEAQQDKSGLPNDRFSAERPEGSISTLTIQRTEQRDSAMYRCASSLVTVGLAGVSEQFFGPGTRLTVL.